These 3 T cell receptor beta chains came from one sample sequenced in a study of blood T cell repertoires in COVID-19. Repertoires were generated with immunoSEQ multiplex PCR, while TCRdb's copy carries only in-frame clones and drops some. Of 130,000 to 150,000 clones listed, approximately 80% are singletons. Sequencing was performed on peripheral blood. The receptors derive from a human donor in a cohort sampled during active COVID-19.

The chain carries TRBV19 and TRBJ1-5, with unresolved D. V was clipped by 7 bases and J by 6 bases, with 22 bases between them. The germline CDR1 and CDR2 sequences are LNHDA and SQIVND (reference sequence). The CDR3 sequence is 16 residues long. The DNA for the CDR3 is TGTGCCAGTACCCCTTTAGGTTCGGGAGCGGGTCAGCCCCAGCATTTT. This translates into CASTPLGSGAGQPQHF.

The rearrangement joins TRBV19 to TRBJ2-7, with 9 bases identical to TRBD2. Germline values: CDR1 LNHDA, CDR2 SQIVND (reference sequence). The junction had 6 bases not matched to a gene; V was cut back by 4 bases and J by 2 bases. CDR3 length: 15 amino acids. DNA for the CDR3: TGTGCCAGTAGTACTGGACTAGCGTCTCCCTACGAGCAGTACTTC. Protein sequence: CASSTGLASPYEQYF.

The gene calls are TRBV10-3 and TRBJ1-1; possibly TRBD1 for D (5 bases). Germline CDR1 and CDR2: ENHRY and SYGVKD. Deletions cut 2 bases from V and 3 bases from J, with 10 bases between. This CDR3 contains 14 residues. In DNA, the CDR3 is TGTGCCATCAGTGAGACAGGCGGGGACACTGAAGCTTTCTTT. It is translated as CAISETGGDTEAFF.